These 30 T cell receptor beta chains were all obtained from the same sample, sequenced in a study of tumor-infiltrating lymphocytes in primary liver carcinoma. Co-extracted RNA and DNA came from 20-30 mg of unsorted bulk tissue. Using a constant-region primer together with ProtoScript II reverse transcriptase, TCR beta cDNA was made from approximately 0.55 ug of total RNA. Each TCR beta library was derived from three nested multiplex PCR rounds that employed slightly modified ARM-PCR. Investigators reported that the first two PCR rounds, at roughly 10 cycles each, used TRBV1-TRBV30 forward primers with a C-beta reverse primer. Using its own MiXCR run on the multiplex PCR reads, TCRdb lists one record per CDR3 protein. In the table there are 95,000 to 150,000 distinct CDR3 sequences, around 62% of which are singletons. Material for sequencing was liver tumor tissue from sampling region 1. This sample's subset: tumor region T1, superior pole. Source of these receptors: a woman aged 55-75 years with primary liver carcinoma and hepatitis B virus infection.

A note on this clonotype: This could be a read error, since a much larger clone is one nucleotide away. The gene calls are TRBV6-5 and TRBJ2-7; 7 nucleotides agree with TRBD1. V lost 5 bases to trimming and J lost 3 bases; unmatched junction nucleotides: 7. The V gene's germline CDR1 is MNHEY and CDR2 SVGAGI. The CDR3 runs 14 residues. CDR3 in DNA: TGTGCCAGCAGTGACGAGGGACAGCGCTACGAGCAGTACTTC. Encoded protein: CASSDEGQRYEQYF.

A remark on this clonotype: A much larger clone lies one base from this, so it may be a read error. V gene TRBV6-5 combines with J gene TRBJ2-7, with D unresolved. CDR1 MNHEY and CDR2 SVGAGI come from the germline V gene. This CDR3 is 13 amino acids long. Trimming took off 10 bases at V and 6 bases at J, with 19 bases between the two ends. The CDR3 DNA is TGTGCCACCCAAGGCAGTTCGCAACTCGAGCAGTACTTC. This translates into CATQGSSQLEQYF.

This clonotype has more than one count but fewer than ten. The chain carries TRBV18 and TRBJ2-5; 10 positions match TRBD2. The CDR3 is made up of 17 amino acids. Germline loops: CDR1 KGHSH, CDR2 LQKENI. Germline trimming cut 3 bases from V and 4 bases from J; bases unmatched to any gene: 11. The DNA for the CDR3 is TGTGCCAGCTCACCCCGGATTATTCTAGCGGGAGTAGAGACCCAGTACTTC. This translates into CASSPRIILAGVETQYF.

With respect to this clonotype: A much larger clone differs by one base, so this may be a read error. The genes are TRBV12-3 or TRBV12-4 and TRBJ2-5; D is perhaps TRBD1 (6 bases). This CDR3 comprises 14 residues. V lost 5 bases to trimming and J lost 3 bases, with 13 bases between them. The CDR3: CASSNTGQEETQYF. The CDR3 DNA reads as TGTGCCAGCAGTAATACGGGACAAGAAGAGACCCAGTACTTC.

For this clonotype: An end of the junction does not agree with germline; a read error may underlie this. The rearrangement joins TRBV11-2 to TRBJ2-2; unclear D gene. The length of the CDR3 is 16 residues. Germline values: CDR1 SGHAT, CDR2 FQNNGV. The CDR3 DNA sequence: TGTGCCAGTAGCTTACTTTCGCTCCAGAACACCTGGGAGCTGTTTTTT. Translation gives CASSLLSLQNTWELFF.

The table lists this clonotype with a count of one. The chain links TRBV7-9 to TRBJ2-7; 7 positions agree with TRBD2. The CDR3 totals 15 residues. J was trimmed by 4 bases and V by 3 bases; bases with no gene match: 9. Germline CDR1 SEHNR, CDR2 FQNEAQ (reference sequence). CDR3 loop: CASSLGGDAPYEQYF. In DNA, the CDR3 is TGTGCCAGCAGCTTGGGGGGGGACGCGCCGTACGAGCAGTACTTC.

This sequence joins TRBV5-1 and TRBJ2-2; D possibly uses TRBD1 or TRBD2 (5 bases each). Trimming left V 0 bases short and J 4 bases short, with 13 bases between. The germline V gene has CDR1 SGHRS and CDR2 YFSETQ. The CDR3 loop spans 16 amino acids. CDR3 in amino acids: CASSLAGPTGTGELFF. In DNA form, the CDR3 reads TGCGCCAGCAGCTTGGCGGGACCCACCGGCACCGGGGAGCTGTTTTTT.

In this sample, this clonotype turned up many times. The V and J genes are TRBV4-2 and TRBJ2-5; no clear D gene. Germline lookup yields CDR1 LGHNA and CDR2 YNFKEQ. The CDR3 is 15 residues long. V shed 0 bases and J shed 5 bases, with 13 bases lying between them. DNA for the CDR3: TGTGCCAGCAGCCAAGATTCCCTGAGCGCCGAGACCCAGTACTTC. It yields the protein CASSQDSLSAETQYF.

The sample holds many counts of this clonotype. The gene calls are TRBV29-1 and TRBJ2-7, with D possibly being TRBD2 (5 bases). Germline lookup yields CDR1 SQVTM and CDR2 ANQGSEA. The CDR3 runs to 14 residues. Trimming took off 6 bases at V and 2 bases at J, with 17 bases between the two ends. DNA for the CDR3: TGCAGCGTGGCTGGGATAGCGAGAACCTACGAGCAGTACTTC. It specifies CSVAGIARTYEQYF.

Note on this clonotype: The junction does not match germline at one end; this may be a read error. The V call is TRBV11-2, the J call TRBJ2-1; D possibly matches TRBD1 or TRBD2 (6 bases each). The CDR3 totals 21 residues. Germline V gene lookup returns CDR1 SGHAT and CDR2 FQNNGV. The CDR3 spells CVSSPLGGGISPGATYNEQFF. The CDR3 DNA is TGTGTCAGCAGTCCTCTAGGAGGGGGGATATCACCTGGAGCGACCTACAATGAGCAGTTCTTC.

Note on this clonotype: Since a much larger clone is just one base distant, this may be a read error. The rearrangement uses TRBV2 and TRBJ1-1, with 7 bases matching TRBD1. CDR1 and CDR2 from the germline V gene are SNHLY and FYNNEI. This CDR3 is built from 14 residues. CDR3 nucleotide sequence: TGTGCCAGCAGTGCCCAGGGGGTTTGGACTGAAACTTTCTTT. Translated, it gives CASSAQGVWTETFF.

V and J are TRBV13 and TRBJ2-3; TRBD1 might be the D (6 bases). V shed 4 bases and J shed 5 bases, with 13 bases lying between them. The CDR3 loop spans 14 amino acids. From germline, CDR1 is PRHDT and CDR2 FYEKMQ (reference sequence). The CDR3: CASSSRTEVDTQYF. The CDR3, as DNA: TGTGCCAGCAGCTCCCGGACAGAGGTAGATACGCAGTATTTT.

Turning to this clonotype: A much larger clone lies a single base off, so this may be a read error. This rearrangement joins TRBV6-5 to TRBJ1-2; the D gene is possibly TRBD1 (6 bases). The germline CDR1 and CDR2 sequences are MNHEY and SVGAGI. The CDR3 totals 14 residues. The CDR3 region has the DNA TGTGTCAGCAGTCAAACAGGGCCCATCTATGGCTACACCTTC. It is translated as CVSSQTGPIYGYTF.

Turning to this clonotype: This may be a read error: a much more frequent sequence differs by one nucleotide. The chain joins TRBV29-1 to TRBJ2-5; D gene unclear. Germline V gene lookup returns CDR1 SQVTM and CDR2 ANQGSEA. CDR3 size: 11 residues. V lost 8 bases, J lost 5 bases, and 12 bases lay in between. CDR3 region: CSLRILETQYF. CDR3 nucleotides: TGCAGCCTCCGGATTCTGGAGACCCAGTACTTC. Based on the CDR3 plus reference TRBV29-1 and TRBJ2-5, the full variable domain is SAVISQKPSRDICQRGTSLTIQCQVDSQVTMMFWYRQQPGQSLTLIATANQGSEATYESGFVIDKFPISRPNLTFSTLTVSNMSPEDSSIYLCSLRILETQYFGPGTRLLVL.

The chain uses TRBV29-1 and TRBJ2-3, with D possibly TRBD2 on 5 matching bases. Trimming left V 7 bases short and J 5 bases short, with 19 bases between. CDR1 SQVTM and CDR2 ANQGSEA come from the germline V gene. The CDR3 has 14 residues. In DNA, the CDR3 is TGCAGCGAATCGAGTGGGAGACCCCAAGATACGCAGTATTTT. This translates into CSESSGRPQDTQYF.

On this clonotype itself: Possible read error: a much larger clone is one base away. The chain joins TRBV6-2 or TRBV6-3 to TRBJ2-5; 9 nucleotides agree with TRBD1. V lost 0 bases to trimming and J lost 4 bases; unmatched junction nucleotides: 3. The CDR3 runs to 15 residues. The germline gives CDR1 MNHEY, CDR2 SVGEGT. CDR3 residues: CASSYSRTGAETQYF. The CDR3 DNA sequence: TGTGCCAGCAGTTACTCCAGGACAGGGGCAGAGACCCAGTACTTC.

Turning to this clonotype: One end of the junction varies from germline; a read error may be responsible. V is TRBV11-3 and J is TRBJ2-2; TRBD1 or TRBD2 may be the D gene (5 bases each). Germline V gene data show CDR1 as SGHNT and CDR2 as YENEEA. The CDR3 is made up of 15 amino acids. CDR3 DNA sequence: TGTGCCAGCAGCACCGACGGGACCAACACCGGGGAGCTGCTTTTT. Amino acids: CASSTDGTNTGELLF. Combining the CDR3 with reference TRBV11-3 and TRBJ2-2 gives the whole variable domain EAGVVQSPRYKIIEKKQPVAFWCNPISGHNTLYWYLQNLGQGPELLIRYENEEAVDDSQLPKDRFSAERLKGVDSTLKIQPAELGDSAVYLCASSTDGTNTGELLFGEGSRLTVL.

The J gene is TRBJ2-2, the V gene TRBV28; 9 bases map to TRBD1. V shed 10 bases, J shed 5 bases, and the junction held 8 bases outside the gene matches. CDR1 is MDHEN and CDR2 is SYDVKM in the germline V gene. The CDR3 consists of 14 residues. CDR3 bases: TGTGCCACAAAACAGGGGGCGGGAACCGGGGAGCTGTTTTTT. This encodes CATKQGAGTGELFF.

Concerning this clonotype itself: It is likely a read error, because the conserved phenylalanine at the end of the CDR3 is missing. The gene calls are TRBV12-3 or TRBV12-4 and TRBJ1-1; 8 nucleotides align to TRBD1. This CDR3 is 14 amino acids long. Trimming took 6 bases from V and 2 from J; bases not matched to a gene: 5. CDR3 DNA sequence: TGTGCCAGCAGACCGGGACAGGCCAACACTGAAGCTTTCTGT. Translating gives CASRPGQANTEAFC.

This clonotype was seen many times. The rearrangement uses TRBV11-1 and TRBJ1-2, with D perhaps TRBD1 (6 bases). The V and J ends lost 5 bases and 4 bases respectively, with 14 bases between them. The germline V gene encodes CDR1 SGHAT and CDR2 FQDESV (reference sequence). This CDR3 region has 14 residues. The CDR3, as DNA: TGTGCCAGCAGCCTTATGGACAGCATCTATGGCTACACCTTC. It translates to CASSLMDSIYGYTF.

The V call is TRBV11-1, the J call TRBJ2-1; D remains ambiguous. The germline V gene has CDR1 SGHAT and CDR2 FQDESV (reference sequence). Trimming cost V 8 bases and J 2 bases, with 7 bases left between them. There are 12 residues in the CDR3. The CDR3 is CASLDTYNEQFF. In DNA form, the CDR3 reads TGTGCCAGCTTAGACACCTACAATGAGCAGTTCTTC.

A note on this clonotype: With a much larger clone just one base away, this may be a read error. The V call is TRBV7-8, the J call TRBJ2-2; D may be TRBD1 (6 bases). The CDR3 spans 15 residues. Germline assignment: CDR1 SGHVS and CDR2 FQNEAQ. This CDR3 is CASSLIPGDTGEPFF. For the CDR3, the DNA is TGTGCCAGCAGCTTAATACCTGGGGACACCGGGGAGCCGTTTTTT.

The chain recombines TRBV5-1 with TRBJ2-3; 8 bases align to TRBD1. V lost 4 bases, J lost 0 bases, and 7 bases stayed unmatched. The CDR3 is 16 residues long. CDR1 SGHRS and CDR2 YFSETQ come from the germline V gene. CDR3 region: CASSIGQGLSTDTQYF. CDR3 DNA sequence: TGCGCCAGCAGCATAGGACAGGGATTAAGCACAGATACGCAGTATTTT.

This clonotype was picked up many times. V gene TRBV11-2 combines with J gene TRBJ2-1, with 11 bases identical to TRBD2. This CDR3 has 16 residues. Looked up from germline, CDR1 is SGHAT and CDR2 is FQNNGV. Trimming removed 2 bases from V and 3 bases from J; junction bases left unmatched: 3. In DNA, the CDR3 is TGTGCCAGCAGCTTAACTAGCGGGAGAATCTACAATGAGCAGTTCTTC. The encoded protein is CASSLTSGRIYNEQFF.

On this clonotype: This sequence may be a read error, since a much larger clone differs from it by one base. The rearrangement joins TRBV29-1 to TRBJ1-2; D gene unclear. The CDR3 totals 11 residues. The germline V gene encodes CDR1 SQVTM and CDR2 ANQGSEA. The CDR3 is CSVGPGDGYAF. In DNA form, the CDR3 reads TGCAGCGTTGGACCAGGTGATGGCTACGCCTTC.

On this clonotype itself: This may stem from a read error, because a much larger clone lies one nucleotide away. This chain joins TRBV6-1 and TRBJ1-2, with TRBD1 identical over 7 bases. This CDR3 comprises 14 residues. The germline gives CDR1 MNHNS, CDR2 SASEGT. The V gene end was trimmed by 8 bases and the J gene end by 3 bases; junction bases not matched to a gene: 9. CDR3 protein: CASGQVVGDYGYTF. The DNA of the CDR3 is TGTGCCAGCGGACAGGTAGTAGGGGACTATGGCTACACCTTC.

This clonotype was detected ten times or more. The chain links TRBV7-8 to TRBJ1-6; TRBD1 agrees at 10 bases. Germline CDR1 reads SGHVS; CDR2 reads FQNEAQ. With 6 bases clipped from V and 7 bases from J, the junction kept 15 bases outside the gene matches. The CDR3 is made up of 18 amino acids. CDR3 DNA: TGTGCCAGCAGTTCCGGGACAGGGGAGGCCTTTAGGAATTCACCCCTCCACTTT. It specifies CASSSGTGEAFRNSPLHF.

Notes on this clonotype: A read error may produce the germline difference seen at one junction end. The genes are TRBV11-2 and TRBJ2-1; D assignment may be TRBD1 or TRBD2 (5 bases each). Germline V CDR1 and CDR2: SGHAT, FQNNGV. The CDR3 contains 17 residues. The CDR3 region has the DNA TGTGCCAGTAGCTTACGACCGGGACGGAGATTTTACAATGAGCAGTTCTTC. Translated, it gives CASSLRPGRRFYNEQFF.

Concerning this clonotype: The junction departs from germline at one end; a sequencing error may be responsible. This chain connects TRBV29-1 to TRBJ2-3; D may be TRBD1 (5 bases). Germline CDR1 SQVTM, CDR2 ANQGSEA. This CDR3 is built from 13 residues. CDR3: CSVGGWKTDTKYF. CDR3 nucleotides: TGCAGCGTTGGGGGCTGGAAAACAGATACGAAGTATTTT.

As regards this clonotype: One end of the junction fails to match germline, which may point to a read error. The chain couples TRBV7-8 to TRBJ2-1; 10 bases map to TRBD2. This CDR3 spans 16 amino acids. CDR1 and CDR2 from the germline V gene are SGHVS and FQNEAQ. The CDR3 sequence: CASNLNGLAGVSEQFF. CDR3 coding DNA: TGTGCCAGCAACTTAAATGGGCTAGCGGGAGTTAGTGAGCAGTTCTTC.